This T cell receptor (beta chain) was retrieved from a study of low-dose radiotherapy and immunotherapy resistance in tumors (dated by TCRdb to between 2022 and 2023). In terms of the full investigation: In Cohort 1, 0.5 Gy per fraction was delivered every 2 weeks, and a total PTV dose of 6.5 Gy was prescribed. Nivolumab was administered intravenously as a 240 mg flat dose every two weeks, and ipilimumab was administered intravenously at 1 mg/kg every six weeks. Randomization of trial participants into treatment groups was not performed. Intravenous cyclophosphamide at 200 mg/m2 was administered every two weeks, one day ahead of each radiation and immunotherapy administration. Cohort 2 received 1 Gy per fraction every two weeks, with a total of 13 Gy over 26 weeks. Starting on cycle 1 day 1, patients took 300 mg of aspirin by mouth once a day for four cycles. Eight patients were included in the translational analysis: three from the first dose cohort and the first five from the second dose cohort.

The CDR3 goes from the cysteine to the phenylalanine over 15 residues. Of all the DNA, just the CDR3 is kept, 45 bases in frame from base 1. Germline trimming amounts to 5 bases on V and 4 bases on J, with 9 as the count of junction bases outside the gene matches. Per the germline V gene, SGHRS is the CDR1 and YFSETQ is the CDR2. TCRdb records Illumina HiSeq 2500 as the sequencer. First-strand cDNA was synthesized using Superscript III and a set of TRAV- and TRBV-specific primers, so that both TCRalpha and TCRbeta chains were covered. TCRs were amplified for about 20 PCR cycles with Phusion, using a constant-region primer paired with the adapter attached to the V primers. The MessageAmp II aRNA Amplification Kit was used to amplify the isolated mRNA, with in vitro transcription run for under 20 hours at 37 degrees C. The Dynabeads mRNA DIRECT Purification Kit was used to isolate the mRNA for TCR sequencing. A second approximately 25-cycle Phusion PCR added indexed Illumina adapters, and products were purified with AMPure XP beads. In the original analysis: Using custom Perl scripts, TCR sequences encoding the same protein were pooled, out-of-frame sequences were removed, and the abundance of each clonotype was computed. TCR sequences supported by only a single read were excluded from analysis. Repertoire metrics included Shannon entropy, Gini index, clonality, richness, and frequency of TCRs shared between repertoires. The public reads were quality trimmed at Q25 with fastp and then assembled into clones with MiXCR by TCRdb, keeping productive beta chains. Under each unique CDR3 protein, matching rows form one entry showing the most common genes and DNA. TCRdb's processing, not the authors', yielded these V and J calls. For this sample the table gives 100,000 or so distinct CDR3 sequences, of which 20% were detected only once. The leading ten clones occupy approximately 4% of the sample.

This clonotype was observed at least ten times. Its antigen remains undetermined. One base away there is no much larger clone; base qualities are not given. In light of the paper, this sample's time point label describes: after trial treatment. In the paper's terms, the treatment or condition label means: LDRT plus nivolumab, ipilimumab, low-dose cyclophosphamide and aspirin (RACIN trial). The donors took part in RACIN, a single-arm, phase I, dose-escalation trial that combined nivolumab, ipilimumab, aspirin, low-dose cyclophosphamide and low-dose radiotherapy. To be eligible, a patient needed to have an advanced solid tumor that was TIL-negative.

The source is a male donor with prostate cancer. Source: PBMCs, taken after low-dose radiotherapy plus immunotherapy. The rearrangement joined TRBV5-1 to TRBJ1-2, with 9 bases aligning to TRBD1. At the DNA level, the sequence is TGCGCCAGCAGAACGGTTGGGACAGGGATCTATGGCTACACCTTC. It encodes CASRTVGTGIYGYTF.